The rows below give T cell receptor beta chains drawn from one sample of a study of T cells after yellow fever vaccination. MiXCR was run by TCRdb on the 5' RACE reads, yielding one entry per CDR3 protein. The data contain about 200,000 distinct CDR3 sequences, approximately 3.3% of them seen just once; the ten biggest clones take up around 3%. Sequencing was performed on CD4+ T cells sorted from PBMCs, taken 10 days after the yellow fever booster vaccination. These receptors all stem from a man younger than 35 who received the YFV17D yellow fever vaccine. Each CDR3 is given without its conserved first and last residue. The order of the fields is V gene, J gene, CDR3 protein.

v_call: TRBV18; j_call: TRBJ2-1; cdr3_aa: ASSPLSLTTIRSYNEQF
v_call: TRBV4-3; j_call: TRBJ1-4; cdr3_aa: ASSQASGTGGEKLF
v_call: TRBV20-1; j_call: TRBJ2-2; cdr3_aa: SARKAMDETGELF
v_call: TRBV20-1; j_call: TRBJ1-2; cdr3_aa: SAWEGWGYGYT
v_call: TRBV5-6; j_call: TRBJ1-2; cdr3_aa: ASSSPGQGYGYT
v_call: TRBV28; j_call: TRBJ1-6; cdr3_aa: ASSLGRLNSPLH
v_call: TRBV7-8; j_call: TRBJ2-1; cdr3_aa: ASSPQRTNEQF
v_call: TRBV4-3; j_call: TRBJ1-1; cdr3_aa: ASSQGLDRYGTEAF
v_call: TRBV5-1; j_call: TRBJ2-2; cdr3_aa: ASSFTPGLGSGELF
v_call: TRBV10-3; j_call: TRBJ2-3; cdr3_aa: AIRDSTDTQY
v_call: TRBV4-3; j_call: TRBJ2-1; cdr3_aa: ASSQSPDGYNEQF
v_call: TRBV2; j_call: TRBJ2-3; cdr3_aa: ASRRGWGDTQY
v_call: TRBV7-2; j_call: TRBJ1-1; cdr3_aa: ASSGTGATEAF
v_call: TRBV7-2; j_call: TRBJ1-5; cdr3_aa: ASSIAGTANQPQH
v_call: TRBV6-5; j_call: TRBJ2-3; cdr3_aa: ASNTPAGATDTQY
v_call: TRBV28; j_call: TRBJ2-4; cdr3_aa: ASSTGVSKNIQY
v_call: TRBV5-1; j_call: TRBJ1-1; cdr3_aa: ASSYRQGATEAF
v_call: TRBV23-1; j_call: TRBJ2-7; cdr3_aa: ASSHTGASYEQY
v_call: TRBV7-2; j_call: TRBJ1-5; cdr3_aa: ASSPRDRGANQPQH
v_call: TRBV4-3; j_call: TRBJ2-3; cdr3_aa: ASSQVLAATDTQY
v_call: TRBV7-2; j_call: TRBJ2-6; cdr3_aa: ASSLSWSGANVLT
v_call: TRBV18; j_call: TRBJ1-2; cdr3_aa: ASSHRAGGGYT
v_call: TRBV20-1; j_call: TRBJ1-2; cdr3_aa: SARESQGAGYGYT
v_call: TRBV5-5; j_call: TRBJ2-2; cdr3_aa: ASSLVQKNTGELF
v_call: TRBV6-1; j_call: TRBJ2-5; cdr3_aa: ASTRSSRETQY